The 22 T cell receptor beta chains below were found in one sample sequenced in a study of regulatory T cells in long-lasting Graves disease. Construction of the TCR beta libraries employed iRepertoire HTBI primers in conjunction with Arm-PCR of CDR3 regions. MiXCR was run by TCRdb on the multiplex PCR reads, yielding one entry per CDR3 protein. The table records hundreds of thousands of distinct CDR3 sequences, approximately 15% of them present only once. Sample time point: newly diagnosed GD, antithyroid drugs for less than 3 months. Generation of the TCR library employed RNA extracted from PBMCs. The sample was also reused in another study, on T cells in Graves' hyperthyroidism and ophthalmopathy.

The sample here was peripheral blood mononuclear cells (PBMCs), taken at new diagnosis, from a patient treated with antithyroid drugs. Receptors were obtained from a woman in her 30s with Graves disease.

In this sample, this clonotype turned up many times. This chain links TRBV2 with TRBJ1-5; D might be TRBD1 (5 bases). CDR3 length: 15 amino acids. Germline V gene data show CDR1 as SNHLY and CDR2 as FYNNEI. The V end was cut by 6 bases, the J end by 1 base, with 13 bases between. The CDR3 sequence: CASRAGLSSNQPQHF. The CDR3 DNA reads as TGTGCCAGCAGGGCAGGGCTTTCGAGCAATCAGCCCCAGCATTTT.

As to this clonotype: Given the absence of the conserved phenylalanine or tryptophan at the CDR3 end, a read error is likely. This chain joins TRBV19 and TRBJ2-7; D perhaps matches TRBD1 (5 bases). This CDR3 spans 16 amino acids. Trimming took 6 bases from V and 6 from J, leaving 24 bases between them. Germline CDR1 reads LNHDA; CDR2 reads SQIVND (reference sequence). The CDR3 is CASSPQVRDGVVEQYL. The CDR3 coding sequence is TGTGCCAGTAGCCCACAGGTGAGAGATGGGGTTGTCGAGCAGTACCTC.

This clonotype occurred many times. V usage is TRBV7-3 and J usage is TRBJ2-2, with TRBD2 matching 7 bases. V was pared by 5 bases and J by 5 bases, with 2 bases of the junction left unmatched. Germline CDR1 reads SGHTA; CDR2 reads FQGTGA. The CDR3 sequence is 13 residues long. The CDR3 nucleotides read TGTGCCAGCAGCCGTAGCGGGACCGGGGAGCTGTTTTTT. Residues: CASSRSGTGELFF.

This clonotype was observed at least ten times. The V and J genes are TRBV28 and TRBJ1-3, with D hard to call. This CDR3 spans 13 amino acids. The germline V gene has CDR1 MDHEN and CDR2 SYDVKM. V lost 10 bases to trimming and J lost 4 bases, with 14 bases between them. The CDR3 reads CATISRAGNTIYF. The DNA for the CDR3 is TGTGCCACCATCTCTCGGGCGGGAAACACCATATATTTT.

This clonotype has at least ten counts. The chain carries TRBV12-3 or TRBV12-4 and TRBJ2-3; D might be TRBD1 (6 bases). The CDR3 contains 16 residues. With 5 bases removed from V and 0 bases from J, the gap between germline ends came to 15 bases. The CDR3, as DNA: TGTGCCAGCAGTCCGCGATCAGGGGCGAGCACAGATACGCAGTATTTT. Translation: CASSPRSGASTDTQYF.

The CDR3: CASREVRVSNQPQHF. CDR3 bases: TGCGCCAGCAGGGAAGTGAGGGTCAGCAATCAGCCCCAGCATTTT. The chain has TRBV4-1 and TRBJ1-5; D is unresolved. This CDR3 is 15 amino acids long. V dropped 6 bases and J dropped 1 base, with 13 bases sitting between them. Germline loops: CDR1 MGHRA, CDR2 YSYEKL.

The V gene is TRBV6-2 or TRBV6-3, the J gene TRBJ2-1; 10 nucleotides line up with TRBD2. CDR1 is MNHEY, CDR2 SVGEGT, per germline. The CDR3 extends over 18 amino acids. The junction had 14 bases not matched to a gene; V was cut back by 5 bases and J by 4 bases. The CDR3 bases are TGTGCCAGCAGTGTCCCGACTAGCGGGCAACTCGCGTACAATGAGCAGTTCTTC. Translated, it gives CASSVPTSGQLAYNEQFF.

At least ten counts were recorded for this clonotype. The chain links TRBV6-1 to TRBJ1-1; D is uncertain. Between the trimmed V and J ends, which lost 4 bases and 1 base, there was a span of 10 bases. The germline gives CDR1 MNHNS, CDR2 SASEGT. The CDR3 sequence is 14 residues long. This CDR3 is CASSVLTKNTEAFF. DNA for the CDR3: TGTGCCAGCAGTGTTCTGACAAAGAACACTGAAGCTTTCTTT.

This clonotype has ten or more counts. The CDR3 loop is CASSYSAGEGNTEAFF. CDR3 sequence (DNA): TGTGCCAGCAGTTACTCGGCAGGGGAGGGGAACACTGAAGCTTTCTTT. This sequence joins TRBV6-5 and TRBJ1-1; tentatively, D is TRBD1 (6 bases). Germline V lookup: CDR1 MNHEY, CDR2 SVGAGI. V was trimmed by 0 bases and J by 1 base, leaving 12 bases between them. The CDR3 runs 16 residues.

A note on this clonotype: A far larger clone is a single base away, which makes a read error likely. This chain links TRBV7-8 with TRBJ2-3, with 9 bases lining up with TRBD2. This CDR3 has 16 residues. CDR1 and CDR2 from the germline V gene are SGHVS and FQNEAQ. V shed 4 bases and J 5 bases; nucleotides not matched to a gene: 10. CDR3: CASSSTETSGLDTQYF. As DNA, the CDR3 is TGTGCCAGCAGCTCTACCGAGACTAGCGGATTAGATACGCAGTATTTT.

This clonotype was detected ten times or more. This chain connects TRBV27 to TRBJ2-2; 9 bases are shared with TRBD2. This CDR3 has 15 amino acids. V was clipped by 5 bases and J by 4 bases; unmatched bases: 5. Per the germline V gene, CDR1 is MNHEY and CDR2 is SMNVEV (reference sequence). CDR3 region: CASSQTSGGTGELFF. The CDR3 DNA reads TGTGCCAGCAGTCAGACTAGCGGCGGCACCGGGGAGCTGTTTTTT.

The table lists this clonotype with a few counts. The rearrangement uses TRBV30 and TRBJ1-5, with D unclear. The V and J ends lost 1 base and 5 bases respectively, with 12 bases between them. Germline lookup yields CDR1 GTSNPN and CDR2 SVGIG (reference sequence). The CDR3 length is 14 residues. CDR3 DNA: TGTGCCTGGAGTGGGGTTCTCACGGATCAGCCCCAGCATTTT. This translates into CAWSGVLTDQPQHF.

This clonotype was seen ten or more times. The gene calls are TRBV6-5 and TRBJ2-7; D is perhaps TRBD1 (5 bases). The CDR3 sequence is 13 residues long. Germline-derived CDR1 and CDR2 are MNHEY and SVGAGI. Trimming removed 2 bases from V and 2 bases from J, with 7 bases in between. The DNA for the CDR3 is TGTGCCAGCAGTTACGACAGAGCCTACGAGCAGTACTTC. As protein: CASSYDRAYEQYF.

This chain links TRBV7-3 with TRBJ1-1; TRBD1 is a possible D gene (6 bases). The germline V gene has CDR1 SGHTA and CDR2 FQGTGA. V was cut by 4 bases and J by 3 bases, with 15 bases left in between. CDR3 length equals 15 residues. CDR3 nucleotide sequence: TGTGCCAGCAGCTCAAGGGAGGGGGTTTACACTGAAGCTTTCTTT. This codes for CASSSREGVYTEAFF. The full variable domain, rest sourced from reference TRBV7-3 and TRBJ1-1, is GAGVSQTPSNKVTEKGKYVELRCDPISGHTALYWYRQSLGQGPEFLIYFQGTGAADDSGLPNDRFFAVRPEGSVSTLKIQRTERGDSAVYLCASSSREGVYTEAFFGQGTRLTVV.

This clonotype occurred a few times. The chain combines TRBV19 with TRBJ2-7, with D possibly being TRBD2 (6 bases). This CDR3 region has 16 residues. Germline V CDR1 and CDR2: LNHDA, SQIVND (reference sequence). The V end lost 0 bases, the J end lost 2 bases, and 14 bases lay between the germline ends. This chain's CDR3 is CASSIDPAEGPYEQYF. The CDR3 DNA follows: TGTGCCAGTAGTATAGATCCAGCGGAGGGCCCCTACGAGCAGTACTTC.

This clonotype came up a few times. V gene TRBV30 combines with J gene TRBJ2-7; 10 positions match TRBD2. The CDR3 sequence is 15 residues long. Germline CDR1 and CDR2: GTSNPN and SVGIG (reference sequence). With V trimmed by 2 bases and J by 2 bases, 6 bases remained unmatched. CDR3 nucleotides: TGTGCCTGGAGTATTAGCGGGAGGACTACCTACGAGCAGTACTTC. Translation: CAWSISGRTTYEQYF.

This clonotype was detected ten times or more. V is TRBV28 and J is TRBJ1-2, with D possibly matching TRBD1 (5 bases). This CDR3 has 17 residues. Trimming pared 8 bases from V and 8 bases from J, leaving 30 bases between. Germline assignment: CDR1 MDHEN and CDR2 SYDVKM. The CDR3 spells CASLGRQPQTGVWGYTF. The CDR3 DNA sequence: TGTGCCAGCCTAGGGCGACAGCCCCAAACCGGCGTATGGGGCTACACCTTC.

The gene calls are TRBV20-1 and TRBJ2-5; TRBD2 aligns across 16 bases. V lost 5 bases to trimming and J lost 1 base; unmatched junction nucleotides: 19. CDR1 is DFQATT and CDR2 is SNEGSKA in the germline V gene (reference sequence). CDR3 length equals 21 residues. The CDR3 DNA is TGCAGTGCTGGGGATTGGGCGGGGACTAGCGGGAGGGTCGGGAGCCAAGAGACCCAGTACTTC. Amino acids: CSAGDWAGTSGRVGSQETQYF.

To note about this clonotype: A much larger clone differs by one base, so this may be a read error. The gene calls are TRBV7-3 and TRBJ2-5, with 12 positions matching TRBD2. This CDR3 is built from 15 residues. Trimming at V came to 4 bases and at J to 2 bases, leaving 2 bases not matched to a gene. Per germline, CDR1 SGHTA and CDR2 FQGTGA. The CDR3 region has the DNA TGTGCCAGCAGCTCCGGACTAGCGGGGCAAGAGACCCAGTACTTC. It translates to CASSSGLAGQETQYF.

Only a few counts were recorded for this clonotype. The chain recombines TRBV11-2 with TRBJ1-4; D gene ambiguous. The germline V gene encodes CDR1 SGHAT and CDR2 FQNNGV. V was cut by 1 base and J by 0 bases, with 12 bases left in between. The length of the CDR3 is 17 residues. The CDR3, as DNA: TGTGCCAGCAGCTTAGGAAGATTGTGGGCAACTAATGAAAAACTGTTTTTT. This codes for CASSLGRLWATNEKLFF. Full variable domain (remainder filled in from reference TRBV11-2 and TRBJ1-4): EAGVAQSPRYKIIEKRQSVAFWCNPISGHATLYWYQQILGQGPKLLIQFQNNGVVDDSQLPKDRFSAERLKGVDSTLKIQPAKLEDSAVYLCASSLGRLWATNEKLFFGSGTQLSVL.

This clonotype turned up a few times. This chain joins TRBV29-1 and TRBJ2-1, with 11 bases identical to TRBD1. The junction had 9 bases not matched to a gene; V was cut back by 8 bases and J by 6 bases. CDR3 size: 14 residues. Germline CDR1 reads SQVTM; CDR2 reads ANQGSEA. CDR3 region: CSIRTGGQGNEQFF. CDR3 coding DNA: TGCAGCATAAGGACAGGGGGCCAGGGCAATGAGCAGTTCTTC.

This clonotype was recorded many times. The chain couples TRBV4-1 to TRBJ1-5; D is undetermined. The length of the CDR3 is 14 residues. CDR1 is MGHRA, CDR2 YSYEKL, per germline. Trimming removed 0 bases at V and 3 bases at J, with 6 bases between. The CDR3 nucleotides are TGCGCCAGCAGCCAAGAGGGAATCAATCAGCCCCAGCATTTT. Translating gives CASSQEGINQPQHF.